This TCR beta chain comes out of a study of blood T cell repertoires in COVID-19 (dated by TCRdb to the early 2020s). With respect to the entire study: Collaborator samples came from the United States, Italy and Spain and covered acute and convalescent phases of COVID-19. The prospective study material was composed of cDNA or gDNA derived from T cells, B-cell-depleted T cells, or PBMCs. The dataset comprised deeply sampled blood TCRbeta repertoires from subjects exposed to, actively infected with, or recovered from COVID-19. The repertoires were made available in a free public database intended to serve as a resource for research on the immune response to SARS-CoV-2. Samples came from the ongoing ImmuneRACE study (first 160 participants) plus 1,254 subjects from 6 global collaborators. A de-identified subject ID, COVID-19 status, age in years and sex were almost always included in the sample metadata. Where HLA class I and class II types were available, the types were taken from metadata supplied by the sample provider, not from assay-based typing.

Beyond this particular receptor, the publication reports: The quantity of clinical and demographic metadata differed by source and by participant and was supplied without curation.

One collaborating source in Seattle enrolled patients while the patients were actively infected and followed the patients over time throughout the course of disease. Whole blood was collected in K2EDTA tubes by collaborating institutions according to the institutions' own protocols. For TCRbeta analysis, collaborators shipped samples in one of three forms: frozen whole blood, isolated PBMCs, or DNA extracted from either of those sample types. About this clone: It has no known antigen specificity. Base quality data are lacking; no much larger clone is found one base away.

TCRbeta CDR3 regions were amplified from genomic DNA by means of the immunoSEQ Assay, a bias-controlled multiplex PCR. In the source study's methods: Within the assay, amplification of reference gene primers was used to estimate how many nucleated cells each sample contained. Sequence reads were collapsed and filtered to measure the absolute abundance of every unique TCRbeta CDR3 rearrangement. For each sample, productive Simpson clonality was calculated as the square root of Simpson's diversity index across productive rearrangements. Held by TCRdb, this immuneACCESS table contains in-frame sequences only and omits some clones. Under half of the omission traces to an unresolved V gene where checked; the cause of the rest is unknown. V and J calls and clone size are as listed in that table; D and trimming were resolved from the DNA. The table for this sample lists around 370,000 clones; roughly 86% of them were counted only once. The ten largest clones capture about 7.3% of the sample.

The germline V end is reduced by 0 bases and the J end by 0 bases; junction bases left unmatched: 2. Including cysteine and phenylalanine, the CDR3 has 17 amino acids. Only the CDR3 portion is preserved as DNA: 51 bases, with reading frame beginning at the first base. The germline V gene (reference sequence) yields LNHDA for CDR1 and SQIVND for CDR2. Recombination joined TRBV19 with TRBJ2-2; the junction holds 9 bases that match TRBD1. The clonotype was recovered from a woman in her sixties or seventies with COVID-19, enrolled during active disease. Sequencing was carried out using peripheral blood. At the DNA level, the sequence is TGTGCCAGTAGTATAGATTGGACAGGGGCGAACACCGGGGAGCTGTTTTTT. Its coded protein is CASSIDWTGANTGELFF.